The rows below give T cell receptor beta chains drawn from one sample of a study of cytomegalovirus exposure and HLA in healthy donors. Profiled with immunoSEQ multiplex PCR; TCRdb holds only in-frame clones, not every one. The sample lists 150,000 to 200,000 clones; about 81% were seen once. Sequenced: PBMCs. The source of these receptors is a woman aged 18-35 years in good health and CMV-seronegative. The CDR3 runs from the conserved cysteine through the conserved F or W. The D gene is left open where the match is weak. Clone size, where shown, is once, few, many, or a class for clones that have expanded.

d_call clone_size j_call v_call cdr3_nt cdr3_aa
TRBD1 . TRBJ1-1 TRBV2 TGTGCCAGCAAAAGAAACAGGGGTGACATGAACACTGAAGCTTTCTTT CASKRNRGDMNTEAFF
. . TRBJ2-7 TRBV27 TGTGCCAGCAGGCCCGCGACACTGATCTACGAGCAGTACTTC CASRPATLIYEQYF
. . TRBJ1-2 TRBV27 TGTGCCAGCAGTTTATCGACGGTGGCCGCGAGGGCTCATGGCTACACCTTC CASSLSTVAARAHGYTF
. . TRBJ1-2 TRBV19 TGTGCCAGTAGTAGCCCAGGGGAAGCTAACTATGGCTACACCTTC CASSSPGEANYGYTF
. . TRBJ1-2 TRBV6-6 TGTGCCAGCAGTCCCCTCCGCCTACCGGGTTATGGCTACACCTTC CASSPLRLPGYGYTF
. . TRBJ1-1 TRBV30 TGTGCCTGGAGTGTAAATACAGGAACCTACATGAACACTGAAGCTTTCTTT CAWSVNTGTYMNTEAFF
. few TRBJ2-7 TRBV27 TGTGCCAGCATCGACCGACAGACCGGCGAGCAGTACTTC CASIDRQTGEQYF
. few TRBJ2-5 TRBV6-6 TGTGCCAGCAGTTACCAGGGGGAGACCCAGTACTTC CASSYQGETQYF
. . TRBJ2-1 TRBV19 TGTGCCAGTAGTATCTCAACCGGGACTGCCTACAATGAGCAGTTCTTC CASSISTGTAYNEQFF
TRBD2 few TRBJ2-4 TRBV18 TGTGCCAGCTCACCACCCGGGACTAGCGGGGGGGACATTCAGTACTTC CASSPPGTSGGDIQYF
. . TRBJ1-5 TRBV2 TGTGCCAGCAGTGAGGCGGTGGGCAATCAGCCCCAGCATTTT CASSEAVGNQPQHF
. . TRBJ1-1 TRBV5-4 TGTGCCAGCAGCCCACCCGGGCGGGGGTCGGTCAACACTGAAGCTTTCTTT CASSPPGRGSVNTEAFF
. . TRBJ2-1 TRBV11-2 TGTGCCAGCAGCTTAGTCGGGAGTGAGCAGTTCTTC CASSLVGSEQFF
. few TRBJ1-4 TRBV30 TGTGCCTGGACTCCCCCGGGGGGACGACGGGAAAAACTGTTTTTT CAWTPPGGRREKLFF
TRBD2 . TRBJ2-5 TRBV6-1 TGTGCCAGCAGTGAATGGTACGGGGGGGCCCTGGAGACCCAGTACTTC CASSEWYGGALETQYF
. . TRBJ1-1 TRBV28 TGTGCCAGCAGGTCAGGAAACACTGAAGCTTTCTTT CASRSGNTEAFF
TRBD1 . TRBJ2-7 TRBV2 TGTGCCAGCAGCCAGGGAGACAGGGCCCTTTACGAGCAGTACTTC CASSQGDRALYEQYF
. . TRBJ2-7 TRBV29-1 TGCAGCGTCGGGGGACGGTTGAACTACGAGCAGTACTTC CSVGGRLNYEQYF
. . TRBJ1-2 TRBV15 TGTGCCACCAGTACGGGAGCGGGCTATGGCTACACCTTC CATSTGAGYGYTF
. . TRBJ1-2 TRBV10-3 TGTGCCATCAGTTGGGGCTCTTATGGCTACACCTTC CAISWGSYGYTF
. . TRBJ1-1 TRBV6-1 TGTGCCAGCAGATTTGGTAGCAGAGTCACTGAAGCTTTCTTT CASRFGSRVTEAFF
. few TRBJ2-1 TRBV5-1 TGCGCCAGCAGCTTCCTAACAGGGATGAGCTCCTACAATGAGCAGTTCTTC CASSFLTGMSSYNEQFF
. . TRBJ2-3 TRBV6-6 TGTGCCAGCAGTTACCGGGTCAAAACAGATACGCAGTATTTT CASSYRVKTDTQYF
. . TRBJ1-6 TRBV28 TGTGCCAGCAGTAACCAGGGGAAAGCCCTCCACTTT CASSNQGKALHF
. . TRBJ1-3 TRBV5-1 TGCGCCAGCAGCCAAGGGGCAACCTCTGGAAACACCATATATTTT CASSQGATSGNTIYF
. . TRBJ2-2 TRBV27 TGTGCCAGCAGCTTTAACAGCTACACCGGGGAGCTGTTTTTT CASSFNSYTGELFF
TRBD1 . TRBJ2-2 TRBV6-1 TGTGCCAGCAGTGGTCGTCGACAGGGTGGCACCGGGGAGCTGTTTTTT CASSGRRQGGTGELFF
. . TRBJ2-7 TRBV6-7 TGTGCCAGCAGATATCCGTCGGCGAGGGATTCCTACGAGCAGTACTTC CASRYPSARDSYEQYF
TRBD1 . TRBJ1-2 TRBV15 TGTGCCACGGGAGACATAGGACAGGGGCCCTTTGAGGATGGCTACACCTTC CATGDIGQGPFEDGYTF
. . TRBJ2-7 TRBV5-5 TGTGCCAGCAGCCCAAGCAACCACCCCACCTACGAGCAGTACTTC CASSPSNHPTYEQYF
. . TRBJ2-3 TRBV2 TGTGCCAGCCTGGGGACTCCTCAAACAGATACGCAGTATTTT CASLGTPQTDTQYF
TRBD2 . TRBJ2-5 TRBV28 TGTGCCAGCGGTTTCAACGGACTAGCGGGAGGAGAGACCCAGTACTTC CASGFNGLAGGETQYF
. . TRBJ2-5 TRBV19 TGTGCCAGTAGTATCGTATTTGGGACATTCCAAGAGACCCAGTACTTC CASSIVFGTFQETQYF
TRBD1 once TRBJ2-7 TRBV7-2 TGTGCCAGCAGAAAATCGGGACAGGGCTCCTACGAGCAGTACTTC CASRKSGQGSYEQYF
TRBD1 . TRBJ1-5 TRBV15 TGTGCCACCAGCAGAGTTGGACAGGGATTGGTGAATCAGCCCCAGCATTTT CATSRVGQGLVNQPQHF
TRBD1 few TRBJ2-1 TRBV5-5 TGTGCCAGCAGACGGACAGGGAGCTCCTACAATGAGCAGTTCTTC CASRRTGSSYNEQFF
TRBD1 few TRBJ2-3 TRBV5-1 TGCGCCAGCAGCCCCCTCGGACAGGGGGGTATAGATACGCAGTATTTT CASSPLGQGGIDTQYF
TRBD1 . TRBJ2-1 TRBV6-6 TGTGCCGCCTACGGGACAGGGAGCTACAATGAGCAGTTCTTC CAAYGTGSYNEQFF
. . TRBJ1-6 TRBV25-1 TGTGCCAGCGGGGGGGACGGGGGTTCACCCCTCCACTTT CASGGDGGSPLHF
. once TRBJ2-1 TRBV6-6 TGTGCCAGCAGTTACGGGTTGCGGAGGGCGAGCAATGAGCAGTTCTTC CASSYGLRRASNEQFF
. few TRBJ2-5 TRBV7-2 TGTGCCAGCAGCCCCCCGGGAGTTCGCGAGACCCAGTACTTC CASSPPGVRETQYF
. . TRBJ2-1 TRBV6-6 TGTGCCAGCAGTACTACAGGGTCCGTTACCGATGAGCAGTTCTTC CASSTTGSVTDEQFF
TRBD1 few TRBJ2-7 TRBV28 TGTGCCAGCAGACGAGACAGGGGGATTCCCTACGAGCAGTACTTC CASRRDRGIPYEQYF
TRBD1 . TRBJ1-3 TRBV25-1 TGTGCCAGCAGTGAGAGTCCTGGGGCAGGGGGAACTGGAAACACCATATATTTT CASSESPGAGGTGNTIYF